The rows below give T cell receptor beta chains drawn from one sample of a study of monozygotic twins with inflammatory bowel disease. Using the 5' RACE reads, TCRdb records one entry per CDR3 protein without DNA. The sample data list about 440,000 distinct CDR3 sequences. Material: blood. These TCRs come from a human donor with ulcerative colitis or Crohn's disease, or a healthy co-twin of an affected twin (not recorded which). Each CDR3 is given with its conserved first and last residue.

V gene	J gene	CDR3 protein
TRBV3-1	TRBJ2-1	CASSQTASGTTSYNEQFF
TRBV11-2	TRBJ2-1	CASSWDSGTTITAYNEQFF
TRBV20-1	TRBJ2-1	CSATREALYEQFF
TRBV20-1	TRBJ2-1	CSAAGGPLDEQFF
TRBV4-2	TRBJ2-2	CASSQRWGQGSSMNTGELFF
TRBV7-9	TRBJ1-2	CASSRDSHGYTF
TRBV12-3/TRBV12-4	TRBJ2-1	CASSFLSGGDNEQFF
TRBV5-4	TRBJ1-1	CASSLAEMGRVQEAFF
TRBV7-2	TRBJ2-7	CASSLRWDITYEQYF
TRBV20-1	TRBJ2-3	CSARLAGGRDTQYF
TRBV27	TRBJ1-5	CASSLGPFSNQPQHF
TRBV12-3/TRBV12-4	TRBJ1-2	CASSQGQGYGYTF
TRBV6-2/TRBV6-3	TRBJ2-3	CASKTHLGDTQYF
TRBV30	TRBJ2-5	CAWSTDRQETQYF
TRBV29-1	TRBJ1-1	CGLGDAKHTEAFF
TRBV7-2	TRBJ1-2	CASSPLANYGYTF
TRBV12-5	TRBJ1-6	CASGLATGTDISSYNSPLHF
TRBV25-1	TRBJ1-6	CASSPIGGAADNSPLHF
TRBV6-1	TRBJ2-7	CASSPQTSGRREQYF
TRBV7-8	TRBJ2-2	CASSLVSILGELFF
TRBV5-1	TRBJ2-3	CASSSGLGTDTQYF
TRBV12-3/TRBV12-4	TRBJ2-1	CASSLRSGSYNEQFF
TRBV5-1	TRBJ1-2	CASSPYGQGYGYTF
TRBV20-1	TRBJ2-1	CSARWAGGYNEQFF
TRBV7-2	TRBJ2-3	CASSFGSLADTQYF
TRBV5-6	TRBJ2-1	CASSLGFGSIANEQFF
TRBV6-1	TRBJ2-2	CASSPRGGGTGELFF
TRBV5-1	TRBJ2-1	CASSGGGADNEQFF
TRBV6-2/TRBV6-3	TRBJ1-1	CASSSQPGRMNTEAFF
TRBV29-1	TRBJ1-1	CSVVGGQANTEAFF
TRBV27	TRBJ1-5	CASSSGHRNQPQHF
TRBV3-1	TRBJ2-3	CASSPLGLPTDTQYF
TRBV7-2	TRBJ2-7	CASSGWGGVEQYF
TRBV7-9	TRBJ1-3	CASSLKSYSGNTIYF
TRBV5-6	TRBJ2-2	CASEGRGNTGELFF
TRBV6-2/TRBV6-3	TRBJ2-2	CASSSTGRVAGELFF
TRBV10-3	TRBJ1-5	CAIGQGADQPQHF
TRBV12-3/TRBV12-4	TRBJ2-2	CASARGGTGELFF
TRBV19	TRBJ2-1	CASSIIAGGDNEQFF
TRBV7-8	TRBJ1-5	CASSRQGREADQPQHF
TRBV5-4	TRBJ2-3	CASSRTGGLTDTQYF
TRBV30	TRBJ1-2	CAWSVILGGYTF
TRBV12-3/TRBV12-4	TRBJ2-1	CASSFGTSGSSYNEQFF
TRBV5-1	TRBJ2-7	CASSLATDAYEQYF
TRBV12-3/TRBV12-4	TRBJ2-7	CASSLVRACEQYF
TRBV20-1	TRBJ2-7	CSANPGGNAYEQYF
TRBV5-1	TRBJ1-4	CASSLTGGDREKLFF
TRBV27	TRBJ2-1	CASSFGTGFQRGNNEQFF
TRBV7-8	TRBJ1-1	CASSLGQTGITEAFF
TRBV11-2	TRBJ2-1	CASSLDPSSYNEQFF
TRBV20-1	TRBJ2-7	CSASKSGGSSYEQYF